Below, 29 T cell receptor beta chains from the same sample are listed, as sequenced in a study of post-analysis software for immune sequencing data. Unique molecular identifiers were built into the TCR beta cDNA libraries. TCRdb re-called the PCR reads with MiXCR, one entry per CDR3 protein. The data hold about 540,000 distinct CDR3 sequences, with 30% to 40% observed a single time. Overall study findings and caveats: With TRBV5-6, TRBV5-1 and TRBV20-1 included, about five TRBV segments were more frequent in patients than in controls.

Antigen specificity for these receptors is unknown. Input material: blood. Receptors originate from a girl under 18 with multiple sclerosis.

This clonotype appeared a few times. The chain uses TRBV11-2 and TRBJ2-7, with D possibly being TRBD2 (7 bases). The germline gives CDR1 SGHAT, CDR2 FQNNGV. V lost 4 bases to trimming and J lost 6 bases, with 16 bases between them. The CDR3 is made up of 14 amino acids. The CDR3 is CASSSVVGGREQYF. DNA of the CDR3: TGTGCCAGCAGCTCTGTCGTCGGGGGGCGCGAGCAGTACTTC.

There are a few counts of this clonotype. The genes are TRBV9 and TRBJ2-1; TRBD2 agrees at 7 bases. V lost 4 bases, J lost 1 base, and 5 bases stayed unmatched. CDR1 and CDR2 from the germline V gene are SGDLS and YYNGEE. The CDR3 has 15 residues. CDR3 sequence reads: CASSPREGSYNEQFF. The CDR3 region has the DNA TGTGCCAGCAGCCCCAGGGAGGGGTCCTACAATGAGCAGTTCTTC. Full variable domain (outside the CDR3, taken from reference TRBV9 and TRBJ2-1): DSGVTQTPKHLITATGQRVTLRCSPRSGDLSVYWYQQSLDQGLQFLIQYYNGEERAKGNILERFSAQQFPDLHSELNLSSLELGDSALYFCASSPREGSYNEQFFGPGTRLTVL.

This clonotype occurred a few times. CDR3 sequence reads: CASSLVGVRALGYEQYF. The DNA of the CDR3 is TGTGCCAGCAGCTTAGTCGGAGTGCGGGCCCTTGGGTACGAGCAGTACTTC. J is TRBJ2-7 and V is TRBV7-2, with D tentatively TRBD2 (5 bases). Germline loops: CDR1 SGHTA, CDR2 FQGNSA. The CDR3 extends over 17 amino acids. With 1 base removed from V and 4 bases from J, the gap between germline ends came to 20 bases.

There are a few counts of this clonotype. The CDR3 is CSAREWGGPPNYGYTF. The CDR3 DNA reads TGCAGTGCTAGGGAATGGGGGGGTCCCCCTAACTATGGCTACACCTTC. V usage is TRBV20-1 and J usage is TRBJ1-2; D is possibly TRBD1 (5 bases). The CDR3 is 16 residues long. Trimming took 3 bases from V and 0 from J, leaving 17 bases between them. Germline-derived CDR1 and CDR2 are DFQATT and SNEGSKA (reference sequence).

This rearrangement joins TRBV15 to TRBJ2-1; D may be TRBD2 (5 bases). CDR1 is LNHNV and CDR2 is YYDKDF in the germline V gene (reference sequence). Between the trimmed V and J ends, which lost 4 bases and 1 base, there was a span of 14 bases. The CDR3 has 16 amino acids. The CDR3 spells CATSNSSSTSYNEQFF. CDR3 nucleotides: TGTGCCACCAGCAACTCGTCTAGCACGTCCTACAATGAGCAGTTCTTC.

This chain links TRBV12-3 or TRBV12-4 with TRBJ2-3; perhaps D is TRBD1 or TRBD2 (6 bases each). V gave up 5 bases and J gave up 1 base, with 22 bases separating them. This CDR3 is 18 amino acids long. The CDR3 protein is CASSPTRGLAIGTDTQYF. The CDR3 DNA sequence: TGTGCCAGCAGTCCAACACGGGGGCTAGCAATCGGCACAGATACGCAGTATTTT.

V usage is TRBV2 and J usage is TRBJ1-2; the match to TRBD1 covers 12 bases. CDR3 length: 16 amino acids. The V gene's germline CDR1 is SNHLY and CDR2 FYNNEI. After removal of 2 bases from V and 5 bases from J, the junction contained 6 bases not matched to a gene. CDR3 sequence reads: CASSELPGQGAYGYTF. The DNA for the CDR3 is TGTGCCAGCAGTGAATTACCGGGACAGGGGGCGTATGGCTACACCTTC.

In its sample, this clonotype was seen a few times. The CDR3 spells CSGSDRGAPHNEQFF. CDR3 bases: TGCAGCGGCTCGGACCGGGGGGCTCCCCACAATGAGCAGTTCTTC. The V and J genes are TRBV29-1 and TRBJ2-1, with D possibly TRBD2 on 7 matching bases. The CDR3 is made up of 15 amino acids. Germline CDR1 and CDR2: SQVTM and ANQGSEA. Trimming removed 7 bases at V and 5 bases at J, with 21 bases between.

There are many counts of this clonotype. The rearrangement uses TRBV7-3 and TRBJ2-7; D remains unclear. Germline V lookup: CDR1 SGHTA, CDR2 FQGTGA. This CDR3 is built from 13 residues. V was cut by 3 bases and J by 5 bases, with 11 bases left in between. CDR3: CASSFSNVNEQYF. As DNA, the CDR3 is TGTGCCAGCAGCTTTTCGAATGTAAACGAGCAGTACTTC. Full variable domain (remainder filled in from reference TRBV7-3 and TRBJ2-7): GAGVSQTPSNKVTEKGKYVELRCDPISGHTALYWYRQSLGQGPEFLIYFQGTGAADDSGLPNDRFFAVRPEGSVSTLKIQRTERGDSAVYLCASSFSNVNEQYFGPGTRLTVT.

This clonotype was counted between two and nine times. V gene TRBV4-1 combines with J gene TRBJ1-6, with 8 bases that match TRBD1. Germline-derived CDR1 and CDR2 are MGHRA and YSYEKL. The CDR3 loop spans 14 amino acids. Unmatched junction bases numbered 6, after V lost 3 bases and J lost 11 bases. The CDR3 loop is CASSHPGDRTPLHF. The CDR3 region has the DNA TGCGCCAGCAGCCATCCCGGGGACAGGACACCCCTCCACTTT.

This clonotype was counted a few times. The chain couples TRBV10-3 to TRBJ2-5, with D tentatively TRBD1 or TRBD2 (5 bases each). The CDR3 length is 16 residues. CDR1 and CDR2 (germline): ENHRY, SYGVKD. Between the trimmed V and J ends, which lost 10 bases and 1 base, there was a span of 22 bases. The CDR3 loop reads CATTWGPAELQETQYF. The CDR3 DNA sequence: TGTGCCACGACCTGGGGCCCAGCGGAACTCCAAGAGACCCAGTACTTC.

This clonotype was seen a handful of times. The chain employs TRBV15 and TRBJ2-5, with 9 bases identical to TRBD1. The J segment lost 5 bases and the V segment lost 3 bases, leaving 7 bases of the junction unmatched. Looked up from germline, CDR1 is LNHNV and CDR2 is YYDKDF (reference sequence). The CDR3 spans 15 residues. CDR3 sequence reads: CATSSKPGQGETQYF. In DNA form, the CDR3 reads TGTGCCACCAGCAGTAAACCGGGACAGGGTGAGACCCAGTACTTC.

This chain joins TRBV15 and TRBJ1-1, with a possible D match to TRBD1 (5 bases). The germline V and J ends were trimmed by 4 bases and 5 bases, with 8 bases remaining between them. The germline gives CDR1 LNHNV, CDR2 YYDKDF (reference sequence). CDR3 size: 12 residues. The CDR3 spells CATSTGRTEAFF. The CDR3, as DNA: TGTGCCACCAGCACAGGGAGGACTGAAGCTTTCTTT.

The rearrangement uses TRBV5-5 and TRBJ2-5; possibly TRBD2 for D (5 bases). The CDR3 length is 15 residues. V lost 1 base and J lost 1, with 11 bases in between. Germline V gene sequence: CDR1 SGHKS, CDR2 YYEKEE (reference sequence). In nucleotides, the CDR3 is TGTGCCAGCAGCTTGCAAGGAGGAACCCAAGAGACCCAGTACTTC. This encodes CASSLQGGTQETQYF.

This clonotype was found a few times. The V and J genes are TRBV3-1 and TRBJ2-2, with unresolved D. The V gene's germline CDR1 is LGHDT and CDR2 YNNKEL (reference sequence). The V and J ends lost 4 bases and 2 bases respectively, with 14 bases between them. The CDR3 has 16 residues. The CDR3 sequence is CASSPDGTVNTGELFF. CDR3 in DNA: TGTGCCAGCAGCCCGGACGGAACAGTTAACACCGGGGAGCTGTTTTTT.

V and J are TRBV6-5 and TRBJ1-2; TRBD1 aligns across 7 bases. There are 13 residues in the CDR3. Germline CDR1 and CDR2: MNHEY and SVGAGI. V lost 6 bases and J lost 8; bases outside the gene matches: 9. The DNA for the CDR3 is TGTGCCAGCAGGGACACAGGGGATTCGGGCTACACCTTC. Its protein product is CASRDTGDSGYTF.

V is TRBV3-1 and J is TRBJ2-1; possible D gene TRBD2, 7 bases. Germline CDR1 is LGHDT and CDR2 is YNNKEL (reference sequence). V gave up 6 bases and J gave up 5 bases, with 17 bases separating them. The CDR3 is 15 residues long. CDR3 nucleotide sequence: TGTGCCAGCAGAATCAGAGGGGGGGCTGACAATGAGCAGTTCTTC. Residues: CASRIRGGADNEQFF.

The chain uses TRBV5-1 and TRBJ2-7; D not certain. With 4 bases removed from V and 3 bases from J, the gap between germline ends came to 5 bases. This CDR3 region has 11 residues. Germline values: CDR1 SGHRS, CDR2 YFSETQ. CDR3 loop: CASSKNYEQYF. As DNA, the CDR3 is TGCGCCAGCAGCAAAAACTACGAGCAGTACTTC.

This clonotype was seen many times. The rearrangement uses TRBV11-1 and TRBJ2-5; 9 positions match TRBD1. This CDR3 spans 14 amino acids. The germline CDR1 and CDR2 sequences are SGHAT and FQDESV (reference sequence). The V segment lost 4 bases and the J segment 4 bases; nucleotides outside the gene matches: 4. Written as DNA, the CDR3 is TGTGCCAGCAGCTCCGGACAGGGGAGAGAGACCCAGTACTTC. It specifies CASSSGQGRETQYF.

DNA for the CDR3: TGTGCCAGCAGCTTGGTGACAGGGGGTCACACTGAAGCTTTCTTT. As protein: CASSLVTGGHTEAFF. This sequence joins TRBV5-5 and TRBJ1-1, with TRBD1 matching over 9 bases. This CDR3 is built from 15 residues. The germline CDR1 and CDR2 sequences are SGHKS and YYEKEE (reference sequence). V gave up 0 bases and J gave up 3 bases; unmatched junction bases: 3.

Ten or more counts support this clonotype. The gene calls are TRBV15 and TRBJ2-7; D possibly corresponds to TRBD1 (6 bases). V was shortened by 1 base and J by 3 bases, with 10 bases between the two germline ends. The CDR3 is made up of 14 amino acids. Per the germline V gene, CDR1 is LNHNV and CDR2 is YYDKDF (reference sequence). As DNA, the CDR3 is TGTGCCACCAGCAGAGGACAGGTGGGCTACGAGCAGTACTTC. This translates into CATSRGQVGYEQYF.

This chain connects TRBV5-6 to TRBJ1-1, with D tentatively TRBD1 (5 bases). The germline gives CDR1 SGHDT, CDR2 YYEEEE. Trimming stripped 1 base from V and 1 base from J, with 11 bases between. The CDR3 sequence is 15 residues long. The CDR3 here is CASSLLGQSNTEAFF. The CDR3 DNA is TGTGCCAGCAGCTTGCTAGGACAATCGAACACTGAAGCTTTCTTT.

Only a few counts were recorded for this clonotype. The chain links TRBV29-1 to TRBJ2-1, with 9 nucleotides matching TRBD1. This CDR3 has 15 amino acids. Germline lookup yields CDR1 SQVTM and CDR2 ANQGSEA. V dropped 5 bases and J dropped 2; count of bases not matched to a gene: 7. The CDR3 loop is CSVRSRQGAYNEQFF. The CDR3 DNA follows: TGCAGCGTTCGGTCCAGACAGGGGGCCTACAATGAGCAGTTCTTC.

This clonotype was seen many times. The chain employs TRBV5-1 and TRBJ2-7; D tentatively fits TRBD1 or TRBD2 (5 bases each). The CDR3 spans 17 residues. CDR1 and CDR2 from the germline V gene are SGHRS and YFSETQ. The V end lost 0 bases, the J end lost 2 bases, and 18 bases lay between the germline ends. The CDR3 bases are TGCGCCAGCAGCTTGGTATCCCGGGACGGAGTTACCTACGAGCAGTACTTC. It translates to CASSLVSRDGVTYEQYF. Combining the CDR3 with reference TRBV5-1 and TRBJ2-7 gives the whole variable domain KAGVTQTPRYLIKTRGQQVTLSCSPISGHRSVSWYQQTPGQGLQFLFEYFSETQRNKGNFPGRFSGRQFSNSRSEMNVSTLELGDSALYLCASSLVSRDGVTYEQYFGPGTRLTVT.

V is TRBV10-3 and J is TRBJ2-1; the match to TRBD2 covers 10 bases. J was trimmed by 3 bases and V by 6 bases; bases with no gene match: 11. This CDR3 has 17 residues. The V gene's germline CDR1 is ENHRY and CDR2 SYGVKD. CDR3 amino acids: CAISKESSGRSYNEQFF. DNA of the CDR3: TGTGCCATCAGCAAAGAATCTAGCGGGAGAAGCTACAATGAGCAGTTCTTC.

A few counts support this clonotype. The CDR3 DNA reads TGTGCCAGCAGCTTGGTGGGACAGGGACAAAACATTCAGTACTTC. It is translated as CASSLVGQGQNIQYF. The chain links TRBV5-6 to TRBJ2-4; 9 bases are shared with TRBD1. V lost 0 bases and J lost 5; bases outside the gene matches: 3. Germline V gives CDR1 SGHDT, CDR2 YYEEEE. The CDR3 contains 15 residues.

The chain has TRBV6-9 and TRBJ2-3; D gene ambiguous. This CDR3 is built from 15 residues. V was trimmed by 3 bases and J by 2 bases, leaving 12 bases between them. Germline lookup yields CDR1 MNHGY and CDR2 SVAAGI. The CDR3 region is CASSYVDETTDTQYF. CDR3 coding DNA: TGTGCCAGCAGTTACGTAGATGAAACCACAGATACGCAGTATTTT.

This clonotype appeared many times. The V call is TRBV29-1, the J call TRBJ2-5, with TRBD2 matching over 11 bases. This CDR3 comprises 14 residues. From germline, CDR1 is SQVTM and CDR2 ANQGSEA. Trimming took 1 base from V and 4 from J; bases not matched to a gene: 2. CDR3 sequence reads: CSVEGLAGGETQYF. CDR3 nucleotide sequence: TGCAGCGTTGAAGGTCTAGCGGGAGGAGAGACCCAGTACTTC.

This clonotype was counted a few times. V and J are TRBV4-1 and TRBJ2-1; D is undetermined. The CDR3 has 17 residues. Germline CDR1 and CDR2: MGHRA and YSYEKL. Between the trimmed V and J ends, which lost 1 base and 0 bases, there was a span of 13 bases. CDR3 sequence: CASSQVPRPHSYNEQFF. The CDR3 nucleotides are TGCGCCAGCAGCCAAGTACCGAGACCACACTCCTACAATGAGCAGTTCTTC.